The 23 T cell receptor beta chains below were found in one sample sequenced in a study of CD8 T cells in ankylosing spondylitis (TCRdb year 2017). Library preparation was by 5' RACE. Sequenced using an Illumina HiSeq 2500. TCRdb itself trimmed the public reads at Q25 with fastp, ran MiXCR and retained productive beta chains. Identical CDR3 proteins give one entry, which carries the most common genes and DNA. Present in this sample are approximately 350,000 distinct CDR3 sequences, roughly 14% of which were seen just once. 0.9% to 1.2% of the sample is taken by the ten largest. The sequenced material came from blood, either unsorted or a sorted T cell fraction (not recorded which). All receptors come from a male donor with ankylosing spondylitis or in good health (not recorded which).

This sequence joins TRBV5-1 and TRBJ1-4; 8 bases align to TRBD1. The trim removed 4 bases at V and 7 bases at J, leaving 6 bases unmatched. The germline CDR1 and CDR2 sequences are SGHRS and YFSETQ. The CDR3 contains 14 residues. The CDR3 DNA sequence: TGCGCCAGCAGCCAGGGGGCGCCAGGTGAAAAACTGTTTTTT. It encodes CASSQGAPGEKLFF. The variable domain in full, with the rest retrieved from reference TRBV5-1 and TRBJ1-4, is KAGVTQTPRYLIKTRGQQVTLSCSPISGHRSVSWYQQTPGQGLQFLFEYFSETQRNKGNFPGRFSGRQFSNSRSEMNVSTLELGDSALYLCASSQGAPGEKLFFGSGTQLSVL.

This clonotype was found many times. This chain connects TRBV5-1 to TRBJ1-1; perhaps TRBD1 as D (6 bases). Trimming removed 4 bases at V and 0 bases at J, with 16 bases between. Per germline, CDR1 SGHRS and CDR2 YFSETQ. The CDR3 spans 16 residues. The CDR3 sequence is CASSDLLQGLNTEAFF. The CDR3 DNA is TGCGCCAGCAGCGATCTTCTACAGGGTCTGAACACTGAAGCTTTCTTT.

J is TRBJ2-1 and V is TRBV6-1; D is undetermined. V lost 5 bases and J 4 bases, leaving 15 bases between the germline ends. Per the germline V gene, CDR1 is MNHNS and CDR2 is SASEGT. The CDR3 is 15 amino acids. The DNA of the CDR3 is TGTGCCAGCAGTACGTCCGCCCCCTTTTACAATGAGCAGTTCTTC. This gives the protein CASSTSAPFYNEQFF.

In its sample, this clonotype was seen many times. The CDR3: CASSLARGNTEAFF. The CDR3 coding sequence is TGCGCCAGCAGCTTGGCCCGGGGGAACACTGAAGCTTTCTTT. The gene calls are TRBV5-1 and TRBJ1-1; D is uncertain. Germline CDR1 and CDR2: SGHRS and YFSETQ. Trimming removed 0 bases at V and 1 base at J, with 7 bases between. The CDR3 runs to 14 residues.

This clonotype was seen many times. The chain couples TRBV4-1 to TRBJ2-2; TRBD1 aligns across 10 bases. Losses at the gene ends were 4 bases for V and 2 bases for J; bases not matched to a gene: 4. The CDR3 runs 16 residues. Germline-derived CDR1 and CDR2 are MGHRA and YSYEKL. The CDR3 region has the DNA TGCGCCAGCAGCCTTCGGGACAGGGGAAACACCGGGGAGCTGTTTTTT. It codes for CASSLRDRGNTGELFF.

This clonotype was detected only a few times. The chain combines TRBV29-1 with TRBJ1-1, with no clear D. The CDR3 covers 13 residues. The V gene's germline CDR1 is SQVTM and CDR2 ANQGSEA. V shed 3 bases and J shed 1 base, with 9 bases lying between them. CDR3 sequence reads: CSVDTAANTEAFF. As DNA, the CDR3 is TGCAGCGTTGACACAGCCGCGAACACTGAAGCTTTCTTT. Using reference TRBV29-1 and TRBJ1-1 for the parts outside the CDR3, the full variable domain is SAVISQKPSRDICQRGTSLTIQCQVDSQVTMMFWYRQQPGQSLTLIATANQGSEATYESGFVIDKFPISRPNLTFSTLTVSNMSPEDSSIYLCSVDTAANTEAFFGQGTRLTVV.

This clonotype was detected only a few times. V is TRBV12-3 or TRBV12-4 and J is TRBJ2-3; tentatively, D is TRBD2 (5 bases). V was clipped by 5 bases and J by 7 bases, with 19 bases between them. The CDR3 is made up of 15 amino acids. The CDR3 region has the DNA TGTGCCAGCAGTCCGACTCGGGGAACCGAAAATACGCAGTATTTT. This gives the protein CASSPTRGTENTQYF.

The rearrangement uses TRBV5-1 and TRBJ2-1; 7 bases align to TRBD2. CDR1 is SGHRS, CDR2 YFSETQ, per germline. Germline trimming cut 0 bases from V and 4 bases from J; bases unmatched to any gene: 4. This CDR3 comprises 15 residues. As DNA, the CDR3 is TGCGCCAGCAGCTTGGATGGGGGGGGATACAATGAGCAGTTCTTC. This translates into CASSLDGGGYNEQFF.

This clonotype was seen more than once but under ten times. V is TRBV19 and J is TRBJ2-7; TRBD1 matches 7 bases. V lost 6 bases to trimming and J lost 5 bases; unmatched junction nucleotides: 7. Germline V gene lookup returns CDR1 LNHDA and CDR2 SQIVND (reference sequence). The length of the CDR3 is 13 residues. The CDR3 protein is CASSNHDRDEQYF. Written as DNA, the CDR3 is TGTGCCAGTAGCAACCACGACAGGGACGAGCAGTACTTC.

This chain connects TRBV12-3 or TRBV12-4 to TRBJ2-3, with 11 nucleotides matching TRBD2. This CDR3 comprises 16 residues. V lost 7 bases and J lost 6; bases outside the gene matches: 12. This CDR3 reads CASNPLAGGPRDTQYF. CDR3 DNA: TGTGCCAGCAACCCTTTAGCGGGGGGGCCACGGGATACGCAGTATTTT.

This clonotype has more than one count but fewer than ten. The chain carries TRBV6-1 and TRBJ2-3, with D possibly being TRBD2 (5 bases). Looked up from germline, CDR1 is MNHNS and CDR2 is SASEGT. V lost 8 bases and J 0 bases, leaving 18 bases between the germline ends. This CDR3 has 16 amino acids. CDR3 bases: TGTGCCAGCGCGGTACCCCCGGGGATTAGCACAGATACGCAGTATTTT. Its protein product is CASAVPPGISTDTQYF.

The J gene is TRBJ2-2, the V gene TRBV5-4, with D perhaps assigned TRBD1 or TRBD2 (5 bases each). Trimming took 0 bases from V and 5 from J, leaving 14 bases between them. Germline loops: CDR1 SGHNT, CDR2 YYREEE (reference sequence). The CDR3 totals 16 residues. The CDR3 nucleotides read TGTGCCAGCAGCTTGGTCCCTGGGGACGGAACCGGGGAGCTGTTTTTT. Its protein product is CASSLVPGDGTGELFF.

This clonotype was observed at least ten times. The chain employs TRBV18 and TRBJ1-1; 7 nucleotides agree with TRBD1. The V gene's germline CDR1 is KGHSH and CDR2 LQKENI. There are 13 residues in the CDR3. J lost 8 bases, V lost 2 bases, and 5 bases had no gene match. The CDR3, as DNA: TGTGCCAGCTCACCAGGGCAGGGACAGGAAGCTTTCTTT. Residues: CASSPGQGQEAFF. The full variable domain, in which reference TRBV18 and TRBJ1-1 provide the parts outside the CDR3, is NAGVMQNPRHLVRRRGQEARLRCSPMKGHSHVYWYRQLPEEGLKFMVYLQKENIIDESGMPKERFSAEFPKEGPSILRIQQVVRGDSAAYFCASSPGQGQEAFFGQGTRLTVV.

This clonotype was observed many times. The CDR3 region is CASSLRDSYGYTF. The CDR3 DNA reads TGTGCCAGCAGTTTGCGGGACTCCTATGGCTACACCTTC. The chain uses TRBV12-3 or TRBV12-4 and TRBJ1-2; D is perhaps TRBD1 (5 bases). The V and J ends lost 3 bases and 4 bases respectively, with 9 bases between them. This CDR3 contains 13 residues.

The chain links TRBV5-4 to TRBJ2-3; 10 nucleotides match TRBD1. Unmatched junction bases numbered 4, after V lost 4 bases and J lost 2 bases. Germline V gene sequence: CDR1 SGHNT, CDR2 YYREEE (reference sequence). This CDR3 comprises 15 residues. CDR3 coding DNA: TGTGCCAGCAGCGGGGACAGGGGCAACACAGATACGCAGTATTTT. Translating gives CASSGDRGNTDTQYF.

This clonotype was observed many times. The rearrangement links TRBV5-5 to TRBJ2-1; the match to TRBD2 covers 16 bases. The V gene end was trimmed by 0 bases and the J gene end by 15 bases; junction bases not matched to a gene: 9. This CDR3 region has 16 residues. CDR1 SGHKS and CDR2 YYEKEE come from the germline V gene (reference sequence). The CDR3 region has the DNA TGTGCCAGCAGCTTGGGGGGACTAGCGGGGGGGTCAACCCCGTTCTTC. It is translated as CASSLGGLAGGSTPFF.

There are many counts of this clonotype. CDR3 in DNA: TGCAGCTCCAGCACCCCGGGAGGAGGGAACACTGAAGCTTTCTTT. Translation: CSSSTPGGGNTEAFF. The chain couples TRBV29-1 to TRBJ1-1, with D hard to call. This CDR3 comprises 15 residues. CDR1 and CDR2 (germline): SQVTM, ANQGSEA. Trimming removed 8 bases at V and 1 base at J, with 20 bases between.

The sample holds a few counts of this clonotype. The chain employs TRBV12-3 or TRBV12-4 and TRBJ1-4; 8 nucleotides match TRBD1. J lost 7 bases, V lost 1 base, and 8 bases had no gene match. The CDR3 totals 16 residues. CDR3 nucleotide sequence: TGTGCCAGCAGTTTAGAGCCCAGGGGGCATGGTGAAAAACTGTTTTTT. Encoded protein: CASSLEPRGHGEKLFF.

This clonotype was counted a few times. CDR3 region: CASSRREGGNTEAFF. The CDR3 DNA follows: TGTGCCAGCAGCCGGCGGGAGGGGGGGAACACTGAAGCTTTCTTT. This sequence joins TRBV6-1 and TRBJ1-1; maybe TRBD1 (6 bases). The CDR3 totals 15 residues. Trimming took 6 bases from V and 1 from J, leaving 15 bases between them. Germline V lookup: CDR1 MNHNS, CDR2 SASEGT.

This clonotype was picked up a small number of times. The genes are TRBV18 and TRBJ1-5; a possible D gene is TRBD1 (5 bases). Germline V gene data show CDR1 as KGHSH and CDR2 as LQKENI. V was shortened by 2 bases and J by 6 bases, with 14 bases between the two germline ends. This CDR3 is built from 15 residues. The DNA of the CDR3 is TGTGCCAGCTCACCAGAGCTCAGTGGGACTCAGCCCCAGCATTTT. It codes for CASSPELSGTQPQHF. The complete variable domain, with remaining parts taken from reference TRBV18 and TRBJ1-5, reads NAGVMQNPRHLVRRRGQEARLRCSPMKGHSHVYWYRQLPEEGLKFMVYLQKENIIDESGMPKERFSAEFPKEGPSILRIQQVVRGDSAAYFCASSPELSGTQPQHFGDGTRLSIL.

The chain couples TRBV2 to TRBJ2-5; D remains unclear. CDR3 length equals 15 residues. V was trimmed by 6 bases and J by 1 base, leaving 15 bases between them. Germline CDR1 SNHLY, CDR2 FYNNEI. CDR3: CASRKGGGPQETQYF. In DNA, the CDR3 is TGTGCCAGCAGGAAGGGCGGCGGTCCCCAAGAGACCCAGTACTTC.

The rearrangement joins TRBV29-1 to TRBJ1-2; D might be TRBD1 (6 bases). Trimming stripped 7 bases from V and 0 bases from J, with 12 bases between. The CDR3 has 13 residues. The germline V gene has CDR1 SQVTM and CDR2 ANQGSEA. CDR3 sequence reads: CSAEDRSNYGYTF. The CDR3 DNA reads as TGCAGCGCCGAAGACAGGTCTAACTATGGCTACACCTTC.

This clonotype was observed a few times. The chain is built from TRBV7-9 and TRBJ2-3; 10 positions match TRBD2. Per germline, CDR1 SEHNR and CDR2 FQNEAQ (reference sequence). Unmatched junction bases numbered 9, after V lost 3 bases and J lost 3 bases. The length of the CDR3 is 17 residues. CDR3 in amino acids: CASSFVTVAGGTDTQYF. CDR3 nucleotide sequence: TGTGCCAGCAGCTTTGTAACCGTAGCGGGAGGAACAGATACGCAGTATTTT.